The present entry profiles one TCR beta chain with its context. The data were taken from a study of OX40 agonist ivuxolimab in advanced cancers. Sequencing used immunoSEQ multiplex PCR; TCRdb keeps in-frame clones, though not all of them. The data contain some 60,000 clones, approximately 80% of them singletons. Germline V gene sequence: CDR1 LGHNA, CDR2 YSLEER. V was pared by 0 bases and J by 3 bases, with 8 bases between. The length of the CDR3 is 14 residues. Sequencing was performed on CD4+ or CD8+ T cells sorted from blood, taken in a trial of the OX40 agonist ivuxolimab. The origin of this receptor is an adult with an advanced solid tumor such as melanoma, head and neck, liver or kidney cancer. V gene TRBV4-3 combines with J gene TRBJ1-1; D is uncertain. This CDR3 is CASSQEVGYTEAFF. DNA of the CDR3: TGCGCCAGCAGCCAAGAGGTGGGATACACTGAAGCTTTCTTT.